These 6 T cell receptor beta chains came from one sample sequenced in a study of blood T cell repertoires in COVID-19. Repertoires were generated with immunoSEQ multiplex PCR, while TCRdb's copy carries only in-frame clones and drops some. This sample carries about 120,000 clones, roughly 91% of them seen once, and the ten largest clones take 15% to 20%. The sequenced sample was peripheral blood. The source of these receptors is a human donor with acute or convalescent COVID-19. The donor label of this sample is uncertain.

This clone was seen a handful of times. This chain uses TRBV7-9 with TRBJ2-1, with TRBD2 matching over 10 bases. The CDR3 has 14 residues. Germline assignment: CDR1 SEHNR and CDR2 FQNEAQ (reference sequence). V lost 4 bases, J lost 5 bases, and 2 bases stayed unmatched. The CDR3 region is CASSYGLADNEQFF. The CDR3 DNA follows: TGTGCCAGCAGCTACGGACTAGCGGACAATGAGCAGTTCTTC.

The chain links TRBV27 to TRBJ2-2; D possibly corresponds to TRBD1 (6 bases). V lost 5 bases and J lost 1, with 11 bases in between. The CDR3 is 15 amino acids. Looked up from germline, CDR1 is MNHEY and CDR2 is SMNVEV (reference sequence). CDR3 DNA: TGTGCCAGCAGTAGTGGGACACTGAACACCGGGGAGCTGTTTTTT. Translation gives CASSSGTLNTGELFF.

A word on this clone: A junction end diverges from the germline sequence, so it may reflect a read error. The rearrangement joins TRBV29-1 to TRBJ2-1; TRBD1 matches 10 bases. In germline, CDR1 is SQVTM, CDR2 ANQGSEA. CDR3 length: 12 amino acids. For the CDR3, the DNA is TGCAGCGTAGAAGGGGACAGGGGATGGCAGTTCTTC. Translation: CSVEGDRGWQFF.

The chain links TRBV3-1 (or the pseudogene TRBV3-2) to TRBJ2-5; perhaps TRBD2 as D (6 bases). The V gene's germline CDR1 is LGHDT and CDR2 YNNKEL (reference sequence). The CDR3 runs to 16 residues. Trimming pared 1 base from V and 5 bases from J, leaving 17 bases between. CDR3: CASSQGGILAGETQYF. CDR3 nucleotides: TGTGCCAGCAGCCAAGGCGGAATACTAGCCGGGGAGACCCAGTACTTC.

With regard to this clone: This specimen includes other DNA sequences encoding the same CDR3. The chain links TRBV28 to TRBJ1-1; D is unresolved. V gave up 1 base and J gave up 4 bases, with 7 bases separating them. Germline CDR1 reads MDHEN; CDR2 reads SYDVKM. The CDR3 contains 13 residues. CDR3 in amino acids: CASSLLDFTEAFF. The CDR3 bases are TGTGCCAGCAGTTTATTGGACTTCACTGAAGCTTTCTTT.

The chain employs TRBV6-5 and TRBJ2-3, with TRBD2 matching over 10 bases. The CDR3 contains 15 residues. Losses at the gene ends were 8 bases for V and 2 bases for J; bases not matched to a gene: 7. The germline CDR1 and CDR2 sequences are MNHEY and SVGAGI. CDR3 bases: TGTGCCAGCCGAGTAACTAGCGGGGACACAGATACGCAGTATTTT. Protein: CASRVTSGDTDTQYF.